The 20 T cell receptor beta chains listed next were all sequenced from one sample in a study of blood T cells in healthy people across ages. Then a second PCR, running about 6 to 12 cycles, was carried out with a sample-barcoded 5' primer and a J-beta primer mix. MiXCR, applied by TCRdb to the 5' RACE reads, yields one record per CDR3 protein. In the table there are about 1.6 million distinct CDR3 sequences, about 35% of which are singletons. The sequencing sample was made of blood. The receptors here all came from a woman aged 25 to 39 in good health.

Worth noting for this clonotype: At one boundary the junction diverges from the germline segment, which might be a read error. The chain uses TRBV12-3 or TRBV12-4 and TRBJ2-3; D tentatively reads TRBD1 or TRBD2 (5 bases each). The CDR3 has 15 residues. CDR3 in amino acids: CASSLAGRSTGTQYF. The CDR3 DNA sequence: TGTGCCAGCAGTTTAGCGGGGAGAAGCACAGGTACGCAGTATTTT.

The V call is TRBV27, the J call TRBJ1-5; TRBD1 matches at 7 bases. Germline lookup yields CDR1 MNHEY and CDR2 SMNVEV (reference sequence). This CDR3 spans 13 amino acids. Trimming cost V 8 bases and J 6 bases; bases outside gene matches: 7. CDR3 protein: CASGDSRVQPQHF. The CDR3 nucleotides read TGTGCCAGCGGGGACAGTCGGGTTCAGCCCCAGCATTTT.

The table lists this clonotype with a few counts. The chain uses TRBV6-6 and TRBJ2-5; 7 bases align to TRBD1. The junction had 8 bases not matched to a gene; V was cut back by 0 bases and J by 4 bases. The germline CDR1 and CDR2 sequences are MNHNY and SVGAGI (reference sequence). This CDR3 has 16 residues. Here the CDR3 DNA reads TGTGCCAGCAGTTACTCGAGAACAGGGGTGGGAGAGACCCAGTACTTC. Amino acids: CASSYSRTGVGETQYF.

This clonotype appeared a few times. The genes are TRBV28 and TRBJ1-2; no clear D. This CDR3 comprises 14 residues. The germline V and J ends were trimmed by 6 bases and 4 bases, with 15 bases remaining between them. Germline lookup yields CDR1 MDHEN and CDR2 SYDVKM. This CDR3 is CASSPTGRPYGYTF. The CDR3 DNA follows: TGTGCCAGCAGCCCTACCGGAAGGCCCTATGGCTACACCTTC.

The V gene is TRBV7-9, the J gene TRBJ2-5; 7 bases agree with TRBD2. This CDR3 has 14 amino acids. Germline V gives CDR1 SEHNR, CDR2 FQNEAQ (reference sequence). Trimming took 3 bases from V and 5 from J; bases not matched to a gene: 6. CDR3 region: CASSFGGGDETQYF. In DNA form, the CDR3 reads TGTGCCAGCAGCTTCGGGGGAGGGGATGAGACCCAGTACTTC.

The chain employs TRBV20-1 and TRBJ1-1; D unresolved. The germline V gene has CDR1 DFQATT and CDR2 SNEGSKA (reference sequence). The CDR3 has 12 amino acids. V lost 0 bases, J lost 10 bases, and 12 bases lay in between. The CDR3 protein is CSARDHQLGAFF. The CDR3 bases are TGCAGTGCTAGAGATCATCAGTTGGGAGCTTTCTTT.

The genes are TRBV28 and TRBJ1-5; possibly TRBD1 for D (6 bases). The germline V and J ends were trimmed by 8 bases and 2 bases, with 10 bases remaining between them. Germline CDR1 and CDR2: MDHEN and SYDVKM. The CDR3 consists of 13 residues. In DNA, the CDR3 is TGTGCCAGCGGCCGACAGGGCAATCAGCCCCAGCATTTT. Its translation: CASGRQGNQPQHF.

This chain uses TRBV6-1 with TRBJ2-7; D call uncertain. The J call is in doubt because the DNA end fits TRBJ2-5 better. Germline lookup yields CDR1 MNHNS and CDR2 SASEGT. The CDR3 has 14 residues. The CDR3 protein is CASSSRPPPGTQYF. CDR3 nucleotides: TGTGCCAGCAGTAGCCGGCCGCCTCCAGGGACCCAGTACTTC.

This clonotype has just a few counts. The chain employs TRBV11-2 and TRBJ2-1, with D possibly TRBD1 on 5 matching bases. CDR1 is SGHAT, CDR2 FQNNGV, per germline. The length of the CDR3 is 13 residues. The V and J ends lost 6 bases and 5 bases respectively, with 11 bases between them. The CDR3 loop is CASSRDRHNEQFF. The DNA for the CDR3 is TGTGCCAGCAGTCGTGACAGACACAATGAGCAGTTCTTC.

This clonotype was found a few times. This chain joins TRBV6-1 and TRBJ2-7, with 8 bases lining up with TRBD1. Germline values: CDR1 MNHNS, CDR2 SASEGT. Trimming took 7 bases from V and 4 from J; bases not matched to a gene: 9. The CDR3 runs to 14 residues. CDR3 region: CASNEGQGAYEQYF. The CDR3 DNA reads as TGTGCCAGCAATGAGGGGCAGGGGGCTTACGAGCAGTACTTC.

The V call is TRBV29-1, the J call TRBJ2-4, with D perhaps assigned TRBD1 or TRBD2 (5 bases each). The J call may be mistaken, given a closer DNA end match to TRBJ2-5. Per germline, CDR1 SQVTM and CDR2 ANQGSEA. CDR3 length: 14 residues. The CDR3, as DNA: TGCAGCGGGAGCAAGAGGGACGGCCAAGAGACCCAGTACTTC. Translation gives CSGSKRDGQETQYF.

The gene calls are TRBV20-1 and TRBJ2-3, with 7 bases matching TRBD2. Germline CDR1 reads DFQATT; CDR2 reads SNEGSKA (reference sequence). With 3 bases clipped from V and 0 bases from J, the junction kept 9 bases outside the gene matches. The CDR3 contains 16 residues. CDR3 in DNA: TGCAGTGCTAGGGATTACAGCGGGATTAGCACAGATACGCAGTATTTT. This gives the protein CSARDYSGISTDTQYF.

This clonotype was found a few times. V is TRBV4-2 and J is TRBJ1-1; 8 nucleotides match TRBD1. Trimming at V came to 1 base and at J to 4 bases, leaving 5 bases not matched to a gene. The V gene's germline CDR1 is LGHNA and CDR2 YNFKEQ. This CDR3 spans 15 amino acids. CDR3 DNA: TGTGCCAGCAGCCAAGGACAGGGGTTCTTCACTGAAGCTTTCTTT. This gives the protein CASSQGQGFFTEAFF.

The chain employs TRBV28 and TRBJ2-5, with D possibly being TRBD1 (6 bases). Germline V CDR1 and CDR2: MDHEN, SYDVKM. The CDR3 extends over 17 amino acids. The V and J ends lost 1 base and 4 bases respectively, with 19 bases between them. In DNA, the CDR3 is TGTGCCAGCAGTTTATCTGGCAGGGGCGAACTCCGAGAGACCCAGTACTTC. This encodes CASSLSGRGELRETQYF.

This clonotype was counted between two and nine times. V and J are TRBV4-1 and TRBJ2-7; 12 positions agree with TRBD2. V lost 1 base, J lost 0 bases, and 10 bases stayed unmatched. Germline values: CDR1 MGHRA, CDR2 YSYEKL. The CDR3 runs to 19 residues. The CDR3 sequence: CASSQGETSGRNSSYEQYF. CDR3 DNA sequence: TGCGCCAGCAGCCAAGGGGAAACTAGCGGGAGGAATTCCTCCTACGAGCAGTACTTC.

J is TRBJ1-5 and V is TRBV2, with 7 bases fitting TRBD1. CDR3 size: 16 residues. Germline CDR1 is SNHLY and CDR2 is FYNNEI. The junction had 12 bases not matched to a gene; V was cut back by 10 bases and J by 0 bases. The CDR3 spells CATSRDSPNSNQPQHF. Written as DNA, the CDR3 is TGTGCCACCTCTAGGGACAGCCCTAATAGCAATCAGCCCCAGCATTTT.

The V call is TRBV6-2 or TRBV6-3, the J call TRBJ1-1; D ambiguous. The germline CDR1 and CDR2 sequences are MNHEY and SVGEGT. V dropped 7 bases and J dropped 8 bases, with 14 bases sitting between them. The CDR3 covers 12 residues. The CDR3 DNA is TGTGCCAGCACTTCTTGGGTGAGGGAAGCTTTCTTT. As protein: CASTSWVREAFF.

As to this clonotype: This could be a read error, since a much larger clone is one nucleotide away. This chain links TRBV9 with TRBJ1-2, with D unresolved. This CDR3 is built from 11 residues. The germline CDR1 and CDR2 sequences are SGDLS and YYNGEE. Written as DNA, the CDR3 is TGTGCCAACAGCGTTAACTATGGCTACACCTTC. Protein sequence: CANSVNYGYTF.

The genes are TRBV20-1 and TRBJ2-7; 11 nucleotides agree with TRBD2. The CDR3 length is 15 residues. CDR1 is DFQATT, CDR2 SNEGSKA, per germline (reference sequence). V lost 2 bases and J lost 0; bases outside the gene matches: 3. Written as DNA, the CDR3 is TGCAGTGCTAGATTAACTAGCGGGAGCTCCTACGAGCAGTACTTC. Protein product: CSARLTSGSSYEQYF.

Many counts were recorded for this clonotype. V usage is TRBV5-1 and J usage is TRBJ2-1, with 10 bases lining up with TRBD2. Germline V lookup: CDR1 SGHRS, CDR2 YFSETQ. The CDR3 sequence is 16 residues long. With V trimmed by 0 bases and J by 5 bases, 5 bases remained unmatched. The CDR3 here is CASSLVPAGGNNEQFF. CDR3 nucleotides: TGCGCCAGCAGCTTGGTCCCAGCGGGGGGGAACAATGAGCAGTTCTTC. The complete variable domain, with remaining parts taken from reference TRBV5-1 and TRBJ2-1, reads KAGVTQTPRYLIKTRGQQVTLSCSPISGHRSVSWYQQTPGQGLQFLFEYFSETQRNKGNFPGRFSGRQFSNSRSEMNVSTLELGDSALYLCASSLVPAGGNNEQFFGPGTRLTVL.